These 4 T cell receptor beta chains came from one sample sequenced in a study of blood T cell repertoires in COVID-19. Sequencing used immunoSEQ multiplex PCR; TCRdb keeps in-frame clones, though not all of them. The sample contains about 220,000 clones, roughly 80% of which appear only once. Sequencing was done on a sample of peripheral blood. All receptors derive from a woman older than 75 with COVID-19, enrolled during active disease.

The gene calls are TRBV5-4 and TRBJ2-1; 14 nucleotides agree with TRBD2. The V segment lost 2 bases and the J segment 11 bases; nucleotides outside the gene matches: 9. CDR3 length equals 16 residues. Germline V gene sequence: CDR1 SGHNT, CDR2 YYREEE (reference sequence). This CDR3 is CASSLDGGLAGAKQFF. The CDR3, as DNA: TGTGCCAGCAGCTTAGACGGGGGACTAGCGGGAGCGAAGCAGTTCTTC.

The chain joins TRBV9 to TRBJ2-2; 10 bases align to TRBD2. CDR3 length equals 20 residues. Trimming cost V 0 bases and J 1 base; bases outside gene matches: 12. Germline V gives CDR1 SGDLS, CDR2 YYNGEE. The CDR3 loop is CASSVDLAGAVLMNTGELFF. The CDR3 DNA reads TGTGCCAGCAGCGTAGATCTAGCGGGGGCCGTTCTAATGAACACCGGGGAGCTGTTTTTT.

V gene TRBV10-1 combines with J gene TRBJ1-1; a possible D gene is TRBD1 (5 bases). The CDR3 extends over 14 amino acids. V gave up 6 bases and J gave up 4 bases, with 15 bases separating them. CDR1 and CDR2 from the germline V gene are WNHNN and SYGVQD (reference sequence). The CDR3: CASSPRRGSTEAFF. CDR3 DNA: TGCGCCAGCAGCCCCAGGAGGGGCTCCACTGAAGCTTTCTTT.

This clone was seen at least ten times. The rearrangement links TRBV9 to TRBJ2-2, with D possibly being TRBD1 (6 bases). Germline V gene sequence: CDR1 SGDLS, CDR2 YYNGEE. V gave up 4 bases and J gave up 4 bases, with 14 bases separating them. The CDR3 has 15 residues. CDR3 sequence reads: CASSPGGARTGELFF. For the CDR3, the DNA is TGTGCCAGCAGCCCTGGGGGCGCCCGCACCGGGGAGCTGTTTTTT.